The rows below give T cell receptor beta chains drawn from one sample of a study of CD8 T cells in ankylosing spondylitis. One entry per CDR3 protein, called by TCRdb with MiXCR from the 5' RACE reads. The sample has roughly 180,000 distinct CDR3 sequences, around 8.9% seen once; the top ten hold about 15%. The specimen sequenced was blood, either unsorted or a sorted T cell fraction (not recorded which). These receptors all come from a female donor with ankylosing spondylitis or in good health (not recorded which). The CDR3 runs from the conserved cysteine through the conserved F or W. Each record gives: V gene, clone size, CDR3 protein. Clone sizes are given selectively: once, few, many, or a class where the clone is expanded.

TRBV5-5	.	CASSLWGNEQYF
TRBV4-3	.	CASSQGTSGTYEQYF
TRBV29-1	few	CSVAGGSSYEQYF
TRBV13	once	CASSSEGEQYF
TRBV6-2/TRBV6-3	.	CASSYGRDPINEQFF
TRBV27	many	CASSSVGIYEQYF
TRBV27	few	CASSLSGQGNSYEQYF
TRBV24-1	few	CATPPPELFF
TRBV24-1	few	CATSGRGAGTDTQYF
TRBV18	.	CASSGQSRAWQPQHF
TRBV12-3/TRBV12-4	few	CASTSSGTSSFSTDTQYF
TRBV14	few	CASSHGTSGYTGELFF
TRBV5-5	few	CASSHGSREFYEQYF
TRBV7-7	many	CASTGTSEKTQYF
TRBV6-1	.	CASSEAKLALTDTQYF
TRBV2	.	CASRTTTSGPAKNIQYF
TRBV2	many	CASRGQASQPQHF
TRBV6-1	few	CASRNEGSSYNSPLHF
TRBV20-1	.	CSASGRGTQYF
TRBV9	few	CASSSSGRANNEQFF
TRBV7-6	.	CASSLYGGRVADTQYF
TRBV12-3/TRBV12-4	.	CASSFGARTDTQYF
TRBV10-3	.	CAISDGTGRQETQYF
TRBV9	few	CASSPDPTSGSFNEQFF
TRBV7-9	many	CASSLAPISGGHNEQFF
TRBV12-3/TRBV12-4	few	CASSFLSKGSSYNEQFF
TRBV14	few	CASSQAFTDTQYF
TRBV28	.	CASSLVGIPHYEQYF
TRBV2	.	CASSGVVGSTDTQYF
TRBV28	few	CASSSDALIGSYEQYF
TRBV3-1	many	CASSQFSRGTTDTQYF